Sequencing of this T cell receptor beta chain was carried out in a study of blood T cell repertoires in COVID-19. This CDR3 has 15 amino acids. The trim removed 4 bases at V and 4 bases at J, leaving 5 bases unmatched. CDR1 SGHNT and CDR2 YYREEE come from the germline V gene (reference sequence). In the source study's methods: Estimation of nucleated cell counts was performed using reference gene primer amplification. The data were produced by immunoSEQ multiplex PCR, yet TCRdb's version contains in-frame clones alone and is incomplete. For V, J and clone size, that table is used; D and trimming come from the DNA. Among tens of thousands of clones listed, approximately 84% were seen once.

This rearrangement joins TRBV5-4 to TRBJ1-4, with 9 bases identical to TRBD1. This sequence originates from a man aged 70 or older with active COVID-19. The specimen sequenced was peripheral blood. CDR3 sequence reads: CASSPGDRVNEKLFF. The CDR3 DNA is TGTGCCAGCAGCCCGGGGGACAGGGTTAATGAAAAACTGTTTTTT.